This entry describes one TCR beta chain. The record originates from a study of shared clonotypes between healthy human individuals. The investigators split CD4+ cells into a CD45RA+ naive subset and a CD45RA-negative memory subset. Original data processing: Filtering differed, since immunoSEQ gave only junction sequences and no quality scores. The method was immunoSEQ multiplex PCR; TCRdb's version includes in-frame clones alone and lacks a portion of them. V, J and clone size were drawn from that table, and D and trimming were deduced from the DNA. The sample has 2 million to 2.5 million clones; approximately 90% are singletons. Trimming stripped 1 base from V and 5 bases from J, with 2 bases between. This CDR3 region has 11 residues. CDR1 is MGHDK and CDR2 is SYGVNS in the germline V gene.

The source of this sequence is a man younger than 35 in good health. Some clones in this sample may be carry-over from other donors' samples. The sample taken for sequencing was naive CD4+ T cells from PBMCs. As to subset: CD45RA+ positively selected. The chain recombines TRBV25-1 with TRBJ2-5; D is undetermined. CDR3 amino acids: CASSESETQYF. The CDR3, as DNA: TGTGCCAGCAGTGAATCGGAGACCCAGTACTTC. Full variable domain (missing parts from reference TRBV25-1 and TRBJ2-5): EADIYQTPRYLVIGTGKKITLECSQTMGHDKMYWYQQDPGMELHLIHYSYGVNSTEKGDLSSESTVSRIRTEHFPLTLESARPSHTSQYLCASSESETQYFGPGTRLLVL.